The source of this T cell receptor (beta chain) is a study of OX40 agonist ivuxolimab in advanced cancers. The protocol was immunoSEQ multiplex PCR, while the TCRdb copy is restricted to in-frame clones and leaves out a portion. Found here are around 110,000 clones, roughly 93% of them singletons; the top ten hold 0.15% to 0.19%. Germline CDR1 is MNHEY and CDR2 is SVGAGI. The CDR3 is made up of 14 amino acids. V was pared by 5 bases and J by 4 bases, with 7 bases of the junction left unmatched. The sequenced sample was CD4+ or CD8+ T cells sorted from blood, obtained in a trial of the OX40 agonist ivuxolimab. The sequence came from an adult with an advanced solid tumor such as melanoma, head and neck, liver or kidney cancer. The chain couples TRBV6-5 to TRBJ1-1; 7 bases are shared with TRBD1. Here the CDR3 reads CASSLRQGGTEAFF. CDR3 in DNA: TGTGCCAGCAGTCTACGACAGGGCGGCACTGAAGCTTTCTTT.